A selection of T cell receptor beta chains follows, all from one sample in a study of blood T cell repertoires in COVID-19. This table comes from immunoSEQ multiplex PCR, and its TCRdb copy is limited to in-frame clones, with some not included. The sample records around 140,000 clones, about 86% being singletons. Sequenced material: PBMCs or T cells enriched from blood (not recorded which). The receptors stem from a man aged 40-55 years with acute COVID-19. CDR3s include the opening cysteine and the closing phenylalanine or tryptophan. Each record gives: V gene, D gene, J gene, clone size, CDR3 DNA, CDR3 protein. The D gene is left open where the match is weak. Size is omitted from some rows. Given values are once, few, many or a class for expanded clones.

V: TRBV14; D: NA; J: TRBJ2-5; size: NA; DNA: TGTGCCAGCAGCCTCTCGACATTGTCAGAGACCCAGTACTTC; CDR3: CASSLSTLSETQYF
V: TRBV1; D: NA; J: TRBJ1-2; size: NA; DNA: TGCACCAGCAGCCAAGATTGTCCGGGGACAGGGTGCGGCTACACCTTC; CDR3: CTSSQDCPGTGCGYTF
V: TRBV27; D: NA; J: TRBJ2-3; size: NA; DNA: TGTGCCAGCAGTTTGTGGGCCGGCTCCACAGATACGCAGTATTTT; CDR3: CASSLWAGSTDTQYF
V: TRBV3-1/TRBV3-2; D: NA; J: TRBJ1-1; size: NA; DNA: TGTGCCAGCAGCCAAGAGGGGGGCACTGAAGCTTTCTTT; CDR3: CASSQEGGTEAFF
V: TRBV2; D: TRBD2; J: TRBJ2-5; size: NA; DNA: TGTGCCAGCAGTGAAGGTGGGACTATATGGGAGACCCAGTACTTC; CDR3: CASSEGGTIWETQYF
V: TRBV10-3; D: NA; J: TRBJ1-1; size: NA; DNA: TGTGCCATCAGGAGGGACACCTCGAACACTGAAGCTTTCTTT; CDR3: CAIRRDTSNTEAFF
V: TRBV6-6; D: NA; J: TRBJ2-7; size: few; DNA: TGTGCCAGCAGTTACTCAGGGAGCTCCTACGAGCAGTACTTC; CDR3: CASSYSGSSYEQYF
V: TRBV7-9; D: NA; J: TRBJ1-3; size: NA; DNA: TGTGCCAGCAGCTCCAGCGGCACAGCGAGCACCATATATTTT; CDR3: CASSSSGTASTIYF
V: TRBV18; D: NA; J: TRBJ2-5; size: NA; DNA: TGTGCCAGCTCAGCAGGGGTGCAAGAGACCCAGTACTTC; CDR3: CASSAGVQETQYF
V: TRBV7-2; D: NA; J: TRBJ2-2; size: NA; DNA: TGTGCCAGCAGCTTATGGCAGGGTGGCACCGGGGAGCTGTTTTTT; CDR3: CASSLWQGGTGELFF
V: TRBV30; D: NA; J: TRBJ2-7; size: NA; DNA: TGTGCCTGGAGTATCCAGGGCCCCGAGCAGTACTTC; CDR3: CAWSIQGPEQYF
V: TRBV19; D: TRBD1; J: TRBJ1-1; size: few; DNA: TGTGCCAGTAACCCGGGACAGGGGGCCACTGAAGCTTTCTTT; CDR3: CASNPGQGATEAFF
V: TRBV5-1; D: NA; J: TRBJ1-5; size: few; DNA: TGCGCCAGCAGCTTGGACAGGGGCAATCAGCCCCAGCATTTT; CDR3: CASSLDRGNQPQHF
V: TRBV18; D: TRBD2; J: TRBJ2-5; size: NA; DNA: TGTGCCAGCTCACAAGCGGGGGCGATGTTTGTTGAGACCCAGTACTTC; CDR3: CASSQAGAMFVETQYF
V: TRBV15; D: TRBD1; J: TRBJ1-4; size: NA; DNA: TGTGCCACCAGCAGAGGGGAGACAGGGGCTCGGGAAAAACTGTTTTTT; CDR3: CATSRGETGAREKLFF
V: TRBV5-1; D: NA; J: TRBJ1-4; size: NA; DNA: TGCGCCAGCAGCTCCCGGGAAAACGGTGAAAAACTGTTTTTT; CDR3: CASSSRENGEKLFF
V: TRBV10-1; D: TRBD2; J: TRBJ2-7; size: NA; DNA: TGCGCCAGCAGTGGGGCCCTGTCGGGGGGGGACGAGCAGTACTTC; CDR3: CASSGALSGGDEQYF
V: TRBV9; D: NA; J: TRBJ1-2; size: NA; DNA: TGTGCCAGCAGCCCACATATCGCTGAGGGCGGGTATGGCTACACCTTC; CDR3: CASSPHIAEGGYGYTF
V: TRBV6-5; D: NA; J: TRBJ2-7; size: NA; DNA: TGTGCCAGCAGTCAACAGGGCTACGAGCAGTACTTC; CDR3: CASSQQGYEQYF
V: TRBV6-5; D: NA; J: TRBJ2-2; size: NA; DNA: TGTGCCAGCATAAGGGGCGGAGACACCGGGGAGCTGTTTTTT; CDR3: CASIRGGDTGELFF
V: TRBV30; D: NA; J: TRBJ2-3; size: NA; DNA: TGTGCCTGGAGTAGGGGGGGTCCGCAGTATTTT; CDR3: CAWSRGGPQYF
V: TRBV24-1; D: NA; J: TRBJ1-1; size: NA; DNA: TGTGCCACCGTGCCTTACTTTGAAGCTTTCTTT; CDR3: CATVPYFEAFF
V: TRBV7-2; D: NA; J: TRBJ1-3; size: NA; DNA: TGTGCCAGCAGCCCCAACACCGGAAACACCATATATTTT; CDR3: CASSPNTGNTIYF
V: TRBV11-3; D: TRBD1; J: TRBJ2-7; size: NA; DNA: TGTGCCAGCAGCTTATGGACAGGGAAAGGCGAGCAGTACTTC; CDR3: CASSLWTGKGEQYF
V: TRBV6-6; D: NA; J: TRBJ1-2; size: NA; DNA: TGTGCCAGCAGTTACGCGGGGTTAAACTATGGCTACACCTTC; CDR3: CASSYAGLNYGYTF
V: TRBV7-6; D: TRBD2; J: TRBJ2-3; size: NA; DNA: TGTGCCAGCAGCTCCGGGGGGGCCCCAGATACGCAGTATTTT; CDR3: CASSSGGAPDTQYF
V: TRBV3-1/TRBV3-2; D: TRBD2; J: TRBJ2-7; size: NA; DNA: TGTGCCAGCAGCCAAGAAGGCGGGGGCGAGCAGTACTTC; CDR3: CASSQEGGGEQYF
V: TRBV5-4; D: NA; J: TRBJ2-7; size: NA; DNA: TGTGCCAGCAGCCGGGAAGGACCCCGGGGCGAGCAGTACTTC; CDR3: CASSREGPRGEQYF
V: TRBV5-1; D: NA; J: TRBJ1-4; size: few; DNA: TGCGCCAGCAAGCCGCTTGCAACTAATGAAAAACTGTTTTTT; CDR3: CASKPLATNEKLFF
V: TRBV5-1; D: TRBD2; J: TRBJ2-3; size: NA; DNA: TGCGCCAGCAGCTTAATTGGACTAGCGGGAGTGGAAACAGATACGCAGTATTTT; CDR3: CASSLIGLAGVETDTQYF
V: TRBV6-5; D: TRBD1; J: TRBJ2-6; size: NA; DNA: TGTGCCAGCCAGACAGGGCGCTCTGGGGCCAACGTCCTGACTTTC; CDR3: CASQTGRSGANVLTF
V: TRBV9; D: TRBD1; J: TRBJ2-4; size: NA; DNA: TGTGCCAGCAGCGTAGAGGGTCAGGGGGCGAACATTCAGTACTTC; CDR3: CASSVEGQGANIQYF
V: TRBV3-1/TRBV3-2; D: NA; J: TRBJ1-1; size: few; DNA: TGTGCCAGCAGCCCGATACAGGGAAGGACTGAAGCTTTCTTT; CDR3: CASSPIQGRTEAFF
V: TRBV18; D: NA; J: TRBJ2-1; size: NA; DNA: TGTGCCAGCTCACCACCGAGGAATGAACTTAATGAGCAGTTCTTC; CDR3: CASSPPRNELNEQFF
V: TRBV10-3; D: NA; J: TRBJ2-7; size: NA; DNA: TGTGCCATCAGCGAAGGGGCCAGCTCCTACGAGCAGTACTTC; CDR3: CAISEGASSYEQYF